The 13 T cell receptor beta chains in this list originate from one sample, sequenced in a study of beta chain features in type 1 diabetes. Study results and limitations: All four CD4+ subsets of Type 1 diabetes patients contained TCRB CDR3s that were moderately but significantly shorter.

TCRB transcripts that were expressed got sequenced, as all of the isolated RNA had been reverse transcribed. Produced via immunoSEQ multiplex PCR; TCRdb's table is partial and in-frame only. The top ten clones hold 0.017% of a sample with over 200,000 clones, about a tenth of them seen once. These receptors have no identified antigens. Sample: naive CD4+ T cells from blood. The source of these receptors is a man aged 25 to 40 with type 1 diabetes.

In this sample, this clone turned up a few times. The chain carries TRBV6-5 and TRBJ2-2; the D gene is possibly TRBD2 (6 bases). Trimming removed 6 bases at V and 3 bases at J, with 8 bases between. The CDR3 totals 13 residues. Germline V gene lookup returns CDR1 MNHEY and CDR2 SVGAGI. The DNA of the CDR3 is TGTGCCAGCAGCGGGACTCACACCGGGGAGCTGTTTTTT. Its protein product is CASSGTHTGELFF.

This clone has only a few counts. The chain couples TRBV7-2 to TRBJ2-2, with 10 bases identical to TRBD2. The CDR3 has 16 amino acids. Germline CDR1 SGHTA, CDR2 FQGNSA. Losses at the gene ends were 5 bases for V and 4 bases for J; bases not matched to a gene: 7. The CDR3 sequence: CASSQRGGLATGELFF. CDR3 coding DNA: TGTGCCAGCAGCCAGCGGGGGGGCCTGGCCACCGGGGAGCTGTTTTTT.

This clone showed up just a few times. The chain has TRBV2 and TRBJ2-5, with 8 bases that match TRBD1. The CDR3 is 12 residues long. Germline V gene sequence: CDR1 SNHLY, CDR2 FYNNEI. V lost 6 bases and J lost 5; bases outside the gene matches: 2. The CDR3 here is CASRDRAETQYF. As DNA, the CDR3 is TGTGCCAGCAGGGACAGGGCTGAGACCCAGTACTTC.

This clone came up a few times. This chain uses TRBV2 with TRBJ2-5, with 7 bases aligning to TRBD2. The trim removed 2 bases at V and 3 bases at J, leaving 6 bases unmatched. The CDR3 totals 15 residues. CDR1 and CDR2 (germline): SNHLY, FYNNEI. CDR3 region: CASSEFGGGKETQYF. The CDR3 region has the DNA TGTGCCAGCAGTGAATTTGGGGGGGGGAAAGAGACCCAGTACTTC.

Concerning this clone itself: This sample includes further DNA sequences coding for the same CDR3. The chain combines TRBV9 with TRBJ2-2; possibly TRBD2 for D (7 bases). The CDR3 covers 15 residues. Germline loops: CDR1 SGDLS, CDR2 YYNGEE. The germline V and J ends were trimmed by 2 bases and 2 bases, with 10 bases remaining between them. The CDR3 DNA reads TGTGCCAGCAGCGTTGGGGGGGCAAACACCGGGGAGCTGTTTTTT. Residues: CASSVGGANTGELFF.

The chain couples TRBV2 to TRBJ2-3; perhaps TRBD1 as D (6 bases). This CDR3 is built from 12 residues. Germline assignment: CDR1 SNHLY and CDR2 FYNNEI. Deletions cut 7 bases from V and 7 bases from J, with 12 bases between. DNA of the CDR3: TGTGCCAGCACCAGACAGGCCCATACGCAGTATTTT. Amino acids: CASTRQAHTQYF. The whole variable domain, remainder taken from reference TRBV2 and TRBJ2-3, is EPEVTQTPSHQVTQMGQEVILRCVPISNHLYFYWYRQILGQKVEFLVSFYNNEISEKSEIFDDQFSVERPDGSNFTLKIRSTKLEDSAMYFCASTRQAHTQYFGPGTRLTVL.

This chain links TRBV4-1 with TRBJ2-6; 9 positions match TRBD1. This CDR3 comprises 18 residues. Germline CDR1 and CDR2: MGHRA and YSYEKL. V was clipped by 1 base and J by 4 bases; unmatched bases: 8. CDR3 DNA sequence: TGCGCCAGCAGCCAAGGTGGACAGGGGACCTCAGGGGCCAACGTCCTGACTTTC. Translation: CASSQGGQGTSGANVLTF.

The V and J genes are TRBV27 and TRBJ2-5; 7 bases align to TRBD1. This CDR3 has 15 residues. Trimming took 4 bases from V and 4 from J; bases not matched to a gene: 9. Germline CDR1 and CDR2: MNHEY and SMNVEV (reference sequence). CDR3 amino acids: CASSSGTDTGETQYF. The CDR3 DNA follows: TGTGCCAGCAGTTCGGGGACAGATACCGGAGAGACCCAGTACTTC.

This clone was detected a few times. CDR3 in amino acids: CASSYKLLQETQYF. Written as DNA, the CDR3 is TGTGCCAGCAGTTATAAGCTACTCCAAGAGACCCAGTACTTC. The rearrangement joins TRBV28 to TRBJ2-5, with no clear D. CDR3 length equals 14 residues. Between the trimmed V and J ends, which lost 4 bases and 1 base, there was a span of 10 bases. Per germline, CDR1 MDHEN and CDR2 SYDVKM.

The V call is TRBV5-1, the J call TRBJ1-2, with 10 bases fitting TRBD1. With 0 bases clipped from V and 8 bases from J, the junction kept 7 bases outside the gene matches. CDR1 and CDR2 from the germline V gene are SGHRS and YFSETQ. The CDR3 sequence is 15 residues long. The CDR3 loop is CASSLAGQGSEGYTF. For the CDR3, the DNA is TGCGCCAGCAGCTTGGCGGGACAGGGGTCAGAGGGCTACACCTTC.

This clone was seen more than once but under ten times. A read error may produce the germline difference seen at one junction end. The gene calls are TRBV6-5 and TRBJ2-7; 7 bases fit TRBD1. Germline V gene data show CDR1 as MNHEY and CDR2 as SVGAGI. The CDR3 loop spans 15 amino acids. CDR3 sequence reads: CVSRLYGTESYEQYF. Written as DNA, the CDR3 is TGTGTCAGCAGATTATACGGGACAGAATCCTACGAGCAGTACTTC.

This clone was counted only a few times. The rearrangement joins TRBV7-9 to TRBJ1-1, with D possibly matching TRBD1 (5 bases). Germline CDR1 SEHNR, CDR2 FQNEAQ (reference sequence). With 2 bases removed from V and 5 bases from J, the gap between germline ends came to 12 bases. The CDR3 is 14 residues long. The DNA for the CDR3 is TGTGCCAGCAGCTTATCGGGGGTGCGTACTGAAGCTTTCTTT. This encodes CASSLSGVRTEAFF.

The chain joins TRBV30 to TRBJ1-5, with unresolved D. This CDR3 spans 14 amino acids. With 3 bases removed from V and 6 bases from J, the gap between germline ends came to 15 bases. CDR1 is GTSNPN, CDR2 SVGIG, per germline (reference sequence). CDR3 residues: CAWRGAGGGQPQHF. The DNA for the CDR3 is TGTGCCTGGAGGGGCGCGGGAGGAGGTCAGCCCCAGCATTTT.